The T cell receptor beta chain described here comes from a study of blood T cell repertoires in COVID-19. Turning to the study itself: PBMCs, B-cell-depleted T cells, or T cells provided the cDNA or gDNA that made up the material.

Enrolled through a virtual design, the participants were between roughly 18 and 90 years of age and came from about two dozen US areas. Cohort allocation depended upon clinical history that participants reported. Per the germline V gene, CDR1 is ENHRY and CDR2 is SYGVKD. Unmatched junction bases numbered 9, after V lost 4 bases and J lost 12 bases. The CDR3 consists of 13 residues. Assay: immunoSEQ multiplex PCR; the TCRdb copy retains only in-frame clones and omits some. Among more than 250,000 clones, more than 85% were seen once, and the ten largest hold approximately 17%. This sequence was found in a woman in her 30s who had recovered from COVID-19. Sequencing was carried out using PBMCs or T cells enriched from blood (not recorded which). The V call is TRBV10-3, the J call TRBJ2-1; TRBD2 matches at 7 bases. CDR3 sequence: CAISGRESTGQFF. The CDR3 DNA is TGTGCCATCAGTGGGCGGGAGAGTACGGGGCAGTTCTTC.